Included here is one TCR beta chain sequence, with context. No antigen is known for it. Every one of the donors was a Caucasian adult that lived in Nashville, Tennessee. This CDR3 region has 13 residues. V was cut by 1 base and J by 7 bases, with 9 bases left in between. The V gene's germline CDR1 is KGHSH and CDR2 LQKENI. The data stem from a study of shared clonotypes between healthy human individuals. Whole-study results and caveats: Blood was the sole source, and tissue repertoires probably differ. Genetic and exposure-history diversity was limited by the few donors.

Researchers ran the assay at a deep level. Produced via immunoSEQ multiplex PCR; TCRdb's table is partial and in-frame only. The data show around 2.5 million clones, approximately 93% seen once. J is TRBJ2-3 and V is TRBV18; D is uncertain. This receptor was taken from a man between 18 and 35 years old in good health. Some clones in this sample may be carry-over from other donors' samples. The sample consisted of naive CD4+ T cells from PBMCs. Subset denoted: CD45RA+ positively selected. The CDR3 region has the DNA TGTGCCAGCTCACCACAAAAATTGCATACGCAGTATTTT. Protein product: CASSPQKLHTQYF.